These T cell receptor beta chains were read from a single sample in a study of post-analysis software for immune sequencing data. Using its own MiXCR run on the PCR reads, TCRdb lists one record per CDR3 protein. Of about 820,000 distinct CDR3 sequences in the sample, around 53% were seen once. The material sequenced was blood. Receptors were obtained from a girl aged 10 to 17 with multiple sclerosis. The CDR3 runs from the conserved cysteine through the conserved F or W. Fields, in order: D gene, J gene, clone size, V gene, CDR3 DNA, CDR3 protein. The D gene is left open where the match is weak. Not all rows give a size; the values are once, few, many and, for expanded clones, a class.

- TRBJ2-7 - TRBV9 TGTGCCAGCAGCGTCAACAGGGTAAATGTCTTCTACGAGCAGTACTTC CASSVNRVNVFYEQYF
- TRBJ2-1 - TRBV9 TGTGCCAGCAGGCCAGGCGGGGCGTCCCCAATCGATGAGCAGTTCTTC CASRPGGASPIDEQFF
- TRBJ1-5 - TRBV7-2 TGTGCCAGCAGCTTAGCGGCCCTCAATCAGCCCCAGCATTTT CASSLAALNQPQHF
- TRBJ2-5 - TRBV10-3 TGTGCCATCAGTGACGGGCGGGACGAGACCCAGTACTTC CAISDGRDETQYF
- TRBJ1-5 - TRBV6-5 TGTGCCAGCAGATTACGGGGCAATCAGCCCCAGCATTTT CASRLRGNQPQHF
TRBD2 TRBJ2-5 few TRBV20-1 TGCAGTGCAAGAGAGAGCGGGGAGAGCCAAGAGACCCAGTACTTC CSARESGESQETQYF
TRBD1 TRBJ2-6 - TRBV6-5 TGTGCCAGCAGTTACTCGACAGGGGCGGATAGTGGGGCCAACGTCCTGACTTTC CASSYSTGADSGANVLTF
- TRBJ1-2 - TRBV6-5 TGTGCCAGCGGACATTCCCGGGACATAAACTATGGCTACACCTTC CASGHSRDINYGYTF
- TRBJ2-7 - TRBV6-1 TGTGCCAGCAGCCCGGAACCAGACTACGAGCAGTACTTC CASSPEPDYEQYF
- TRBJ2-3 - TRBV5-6 TGTGCCAGCAACTCACCGGGCCCGGGCACAGATACGCAGTATTTT CASNSPGPGTDTQYF
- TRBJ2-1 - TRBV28 TGTGCCAGCAGTTTCATCGGGAGCAATGAGCAGTTCTTC CASSFIGSNEQFF
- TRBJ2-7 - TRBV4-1 TGCGCCAGCAGCCAAGAAGGGACGTCGACACCAATATCCTACGAGCAGTACTTC CASSQEGTSTPISYEQYF
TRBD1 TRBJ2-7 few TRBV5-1 TGCGCCAGCAGACCTACAGGGGTAGACGAGCAGTACTTC CASRPTGVDEQYF
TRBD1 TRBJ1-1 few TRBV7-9 TGTGCCACCGGCCCGGGGACAGGGCATGATGCTTTCTTT CATGPGTGHDAFF
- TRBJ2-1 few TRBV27 TGTGCCAGCAGTTTATATCGGCCGGGGACCAATGAGCAGTTCTTC CASSLYRPGTNEQFF
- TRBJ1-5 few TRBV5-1 TGCGCCAGCAGCCCTCTTCCGGGGGCGGGACAGCCCCAGCATTTT CASSPLPGAGQPQHF
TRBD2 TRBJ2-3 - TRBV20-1 TGCAGTGCGTTGGGCCCGCTACTAGCGGGACTAGATACGCAGTATTTT CSALGPLLAGLDTQYF
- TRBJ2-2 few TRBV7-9 TGTGCCAGCAGACGTACCGGGGAGCTGTTTTTT CASRRTGELFF
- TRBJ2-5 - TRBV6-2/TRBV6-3 TGTGCCAGTAGTTACAAGCAGACGGGGACCCAGTACTTC CASSYKQTGTQYF
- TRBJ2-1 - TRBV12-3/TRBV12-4 TGTGCCAGCAGGCAAGAAGGGGATGAGCAGTTCTTC CASRQEGDEQFF
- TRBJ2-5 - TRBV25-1 TGTGCCAGCAGTACAGGGCTTTCGGGAGAGACCCCGTACTTC CASSTGLSGETPYF
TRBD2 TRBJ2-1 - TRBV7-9 TGTGCCAGCAGCTCCTCGACCGGGCGGGAGGCTTTCTACAATGAGCAGTTCTTC CASSSSTGREAFYNEQFF
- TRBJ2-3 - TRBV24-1 TGTGCCACCAGTGACCCCCCTGGACAGTCCACAGATACGCAGTATTTT CATSDPPGQSTDTQYF
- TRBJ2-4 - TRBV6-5 TGTGCCAGCAGTTCCCCCGGGGGAAGTGCCAAAAACATTCAGTACTTC CASSSPGGSAKNIQYF
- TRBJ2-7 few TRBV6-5 TGTGCCAGCAGTTACTCGGCAGGGCCCTACGAGCAGTACTTC CASSYSAGPYEQYF
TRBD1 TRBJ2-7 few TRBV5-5 TGTGCCAGCAGCCCCGGGACAGGGTTTTACGAGCAGTACTTC CASSPGTGFYEQYF
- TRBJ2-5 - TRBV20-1 TGCAGTGCTAGTTTGGACTCCGAGGGGACCCAGTACTTC CSASLDSEGTQYF
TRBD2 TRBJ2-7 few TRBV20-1 TGCAGTGCTTTGACTAGCGGGAGGGCCTTGCAGTACTTC CSALTSGRALQYF
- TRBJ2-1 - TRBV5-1 TGCGCCAGCAGCCTCACAGGAAGAAGGGTTACCAATGAGCAGTTCTTC CASSLTGRRVTNEQFF
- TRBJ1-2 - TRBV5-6 TGTGCCAGCAGCTTGACGTCAGGGTATGGCTACACCTTC CASSLTSGYGYTF
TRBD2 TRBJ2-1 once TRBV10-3 TGTGCCATTAGCGGGGGGCTAGCGGGAGGGGTCCTAAATGAGCAGTTCTTC CAISGGLAGGVLNEQFF
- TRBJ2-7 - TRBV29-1 TGCAGCGTTGCCCCCTTGAATAGGGGGGACGAGCAGTACTTC CSVAPLNRGDEQYF
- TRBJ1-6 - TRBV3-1 TGTGCCAGCAGCCAAGACTGGACAGCGGGTTCACCCCTCCACTTT CASSQDWTAGSPLHF
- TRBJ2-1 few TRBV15 TGTGCCACCAGCAGGTCGGCGGCCGAGAATGAGCAGTTCTTC CATSRSAAENEQFF
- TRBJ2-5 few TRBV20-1 TGCAGTGCTCTACCACAGGTGGGAGAGACCCAGTACTTC CSALPQVGETQYF
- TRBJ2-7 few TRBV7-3 TGTGCCAGCAGCCCTGGAATGGGTTACGAGCAGTACTTC CASSPGMGYEQYF
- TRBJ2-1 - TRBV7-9 TGTGCCAGCAGCTTACGGTCAGGCTCCTACAATGAGCAGTTCTTC CASSLRSGSYNEQFF
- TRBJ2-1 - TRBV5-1 TGCGCCAGCAGTATTGGAGGGGGATTGTCCTACAATGAGCAGTTCTTC CASSIGGGLSYNEQFF
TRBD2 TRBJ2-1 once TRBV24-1 TGTGCCACCGGGACTAGCGGGGTGAATGAGCAGTTCTTC CATGTSGVNEQFF
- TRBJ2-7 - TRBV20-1 TGCAGTGCTAGAGATCTTAGGACCAATTACGAGCAGTACTTC CSARDLRTNYEQYF
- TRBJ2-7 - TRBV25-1 TGTGCCAGCACTGGAGACAGTAGTGGCTCCTACGAGCAGTACTTC CASTGDSSGSYEQYF
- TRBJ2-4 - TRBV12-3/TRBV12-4 TGTGCCAGCAGTTCGGACCCTAACATTCAGTACTTC CASSSDPNIQYF
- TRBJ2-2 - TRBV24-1 TGTGCCACCAGTGCGGGACCCTCAAATTCCGGGGAGCTGTTTTTT CATSAGPSNSGELFF
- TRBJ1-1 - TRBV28 TGTGCCAGCAGTCCCCAGACAGAAAACACTGAAGCTTTCTTT CASSPQTENTEAFF
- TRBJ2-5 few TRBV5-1 TGCGCCAGCAGCGGGGATTTGGGAGAGACCCAGTACTTC CASSGDLGETQYF
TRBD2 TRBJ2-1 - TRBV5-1 TGCGCCAGCAGCTCCGCGGGAGGGTTAAGGTCCTACAATGAGCAGTTCTTC CASSSAGGLRSYNEQFF
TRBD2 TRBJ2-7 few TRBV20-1 TGCAGTGCCCCCACCGGGACTAGAGGCGAGCAGTACTTC CSAPTGTRGEQYF
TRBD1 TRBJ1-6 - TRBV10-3 TGTGCCATCAGTAAGGACCGGGACAGGGCTTCACCCCTCCACTTT CAISKDRDRASPLHF
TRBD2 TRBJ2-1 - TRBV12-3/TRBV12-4 TGCGCCAGCGTGCTCGGGACTAGCAATGAGCAGTTCTTC CASVLGTSNEQFF
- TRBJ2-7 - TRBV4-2 TGTGCCAGCAGCCAAGAGACCCGAGGAGGCTACGAGCAGTACTTC CASSQETRGGYEQYF
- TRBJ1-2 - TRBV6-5 TGTGCCAGCAGTTTGCGGGGGCGAGGATATGGCTACACCTTC CASSLRGRGYGYTF
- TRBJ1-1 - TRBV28 TGTGCCAGCAGTTCGGGTAACACTGAAGCTTTCTTT CASSSGNTEAFF
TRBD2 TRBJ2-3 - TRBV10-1 TGCGCCAGCAGGAAAGGGACTAGCGGCGAGTCAGATACGCAGTATTTT CASRKGTSGESDTQYF
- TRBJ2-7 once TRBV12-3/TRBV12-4 TGTGCCAGCAGTTTATGGTGGGTCAGCTCCTACGAGCAGTACTTC CASSLWWVSSYEQYF
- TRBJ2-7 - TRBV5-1 TGCGCCAGCAGCTTCCTAGGGGTTGGTGACGAGCAGTACTTC CASSFLGVGDEQYF